This T cell receptor (beta chain) stems from a study of T cell repertoires in cytomegalovirus infection. Study details: Selected CMV epitopes included recently identified HLA-C-restricted ones as well as well-studied HLA-B-restricted ones. Public TCR beta signatures were indicative of both CMV infection and a matching HLA type.

TCRdb reanalysed the reads using MiXCR and keeps one entry per CDR3 protein. Of 45,000 to 55,000 distinct CDR3 sequences in the sample, around 23% were seen once. The CDR3 has 15 amino acids. The germline V gene encodes CDR1 SGHTA and CDR2 FQGNSA. Trimming left V 5 bases short and J 0 bases short, with 13 bases between. In its sample, this clonotype was seen a few times. Its matching antigen is unknown. Findings of the study overall: HLA-C-restricted CMV-specific TCR beta clonotypes prevailed in the ex vivo response. Frequencies of public TCR beta families were cumulated, and this identified carriers of CMV plus the relevant HLA.

The chain recombines TRBV7-2 with TRBJ1-1; the D gene is possibly TRBD1 (6 bases). The material was CD8+ T cells from cultured PBMCs, obtained from culture after CMV antigen stimulation. This clonotype was obtained from a human donor in good health (CMV status not recorded). Some clones in this sample may be carry-over from other donors' samples. The CDR3 region has the DNA TGTGCCAGCAGCCCGACCCGGACAGTGAACACTGAAGCTTTCTTT. Translating it yields CASSPTRTVNTEAFF.